The 30 T cell receptor beta chains given below trace back to one sample, sequenced in a study of regulatory T cells in long-lasting Graves disease. Arm-PCR of CDR3 regions with iRepertoire HTBI primers generated TCR beta libraries. From the multiplex PCR reads, TCRdb called clonotypes with MiXCR, one entry per CDR3 protein. The profile covers roughly 420,000 distinct CDR3 sequences, with less than 20% appearing a single time and over 8.5% taken by the ten largest. Regarding time point: newly diagnosed GD, antithyroid drugs for less than 3 months. With RNA extracted from PBMCs as input, the TCR library was made. This same sample was also part of a study on T cells in Graves' hyperthyroidism and ophthalmopathy.

The sample in question was peripheral blood mononuclear cells (PBMCs), obtained at new diagnosis, from a patient treated with antithyroid drugs. The receptors were gathered from a woman in her thirties with Graves disease.

This clonotype was counted many times. This chain uses TRBV2 with TRBJ2-1, with 9 nucleotides matching TRBD2. V lost 6 bases to trimming and J lost 8 bases; unmatched junction nucleotides: 11. Germline assignment: CDR1 SNHLY and CDR2 FYNNEI. The CDR3 has 15 amino acids. Written as DNA, the CDR3 is TGTGCCAGCAGGACCGGGACTAGCAAGTTCGATGAGCAGTTCTTC. Protein: CASRTGTSKFDEQFF. The full variable domain, rest sourced from reference TRBV2 and TRBJ2-1, is EPEVTQTPSHQVTQMGQEVILRCVPISNHLYFYWYRQILGQKVEFLVSFYNNEISEKSEIFDDQFSVERPDGSNFTLKIRSTKLEDSAMYFCASRTGTSKFDEQFFGPGTRLTVL.

A few counts support this clonotype. One end of the junction varies from germline; a read error may be responsible. CDR3 coding DNA: TGCAGTGCCAGAGCTTTAAAGATGAGCTCCTACAATGAGCAGTTCTTC. It translates to CSARALKMSSYNEQFF. The chain recombines TRBV20-1 with TRBJ2-1, with D hard to call. Germline V gene data show CDR1 as DFQATT and CDR2 as SNEGSKA (reference sequence). The CDR3 runs to 16 residues.

About this clonotype itself: Mismatch with germline at one junction end may stem from a read error. This sequence joins TRBV28 and TRBJ1-2, with unresolved D. CDR3 length: 14 residues. Germline V gene sequence: CDR1 MDHEN, CDR2 SYDVKM. The DNA of the CDR3 is TGTGCCAGCAGTTTATTTTCACCCAACTATGGCTACGCCTTC. Its translation: CASSLFSPNYGYAF.

The rearrangement uses TRBV5-4 and TRBJ2-3; no definite D call. The J call may be faulty, since TRBJ2-5 better matches the DNA end. The CDR3 spans 13 residues. Germline V gives CDR1 SGHNT, CDR2 YYREEE (reference sequence). CDR3 sequence reads: CASSPTLAPTQYF. The CDR3 DNA follows: TGTGCCAGCAGCCCCACCCTTGCGCCAACCCAGTACTTC.

In this sample, this clonotype turned up a few times. The chain recombines TRBV7-9 with TRBJ1-1; no firm D call. The CDR3 loop spans 12 amino acids. From germline, CDR1 is SEHNR and CDR2 FQNEAQ (reference sequence). V shed 6 bases and J shed 7 bases, with 12 bases lying between them. The CDR3 DNA sequence: TGTGCCAGCAGTACCGAACGGATTGAAGCTTTCTTT. This codes for CASSTERIEAFF. Full variable domain (missing parts from reference TRBV7-9 and TRBJ1-1): DTGVSQNPRHKITKRGQNVTFRCDPISEHNRLYWYRQTLGQGPEFLTYFQNEAQLEKSRLLSDRFSAERPKGSFSTLEIQRTEQGDSAMYLCASSTERIEAFFGQGTRLTVV.

The rearrangement links TRBV20-1 to TRBJ2-7, with D possibly TRBD1 on 6 matching bases. Germline V lookup: CDR1 DFQATT, CDR2 SNEGSKA (reference sequence). This CDR3 is built from 13 residues. CDR3 in amino acids: CTIQGSRTYEQYF. As DNA, the CDR3 is TGCACCATTCAGGGGTCCCGGACCTACGAGCAGTACTTC.

This clonotype showed up many times. This rearrangement joins TRBV7-8 to TRBJ1-2; 8 bases are a match to TRBD1. With 0 bases clipped from V and 4 bases from J, the junction kept 10 bases outside the gene matches. This CDR3 is 17 amino acids long. CDR1 is SGHVS and CDR2 is FQNEAQ in the germline V gene. The DNA of the CDR3 is TGTGCCAGCAGCTTAGCAATAGGACAGGGCGAATTCTATGGCTACACCTTC. Amino acid sequence: CASSLAIGQGEFYGYTF.

There are many counts of this clonotype. This rearrangement joins TRBV12-3 or TRBV12-4 to TRBJ2-3; D gene unclear. Between the trimmed V and J ends, which lost 7 bases and 1 base, there was a span of 12 bases. The CDR3 spans 14 residues. CDR3 coding DNA: TGTGCCAGCACCCACAGCGTTCGCACAGATACGCAGTATTTT. Amino acid sequence: CASTHSVRTDTQYF.

This clonotype was detected many times. V gene TRBV7-9 combines with J gene TRBJ1-1; TRBD1 might be the D (6 bases). Per germline, CDR1 SEHNR and CDR2 FQNEAQ (reference sequence). V was pared by 5 bases and J by 7 bases, with 14 bases between. The CDR3 sequence is 13 residues long. For the CDR3, the DNA is TGTGCCAGCAGCCATTTAAGGGGGAATGAAGCTTTCTTT. Its translation: CASSHLRGNEAFF. Supplemented by reference TRBV7-9 and TRBJ1-1, the full variable domain reads DTGVSQNPRHKITKRGQNVTFRCDPISEHNRLYWYRQTLGQGPEFLTYFQNEAQLEKSRLLSDRFSAERPKGSFSTLEIQRTEQGDSAMYLCASSHLRGNEAFFGQGTRLTVV.

This clonotype was counted ten times or more. The V gene is TRBV20-1, the J gene TRBJ2-2, with 7 bases that match TRBD2. CDR1 is DFQATT, CDR2 SNEGSKA, per germline (reference sequence). CDR3 length equals 15 residues. Trimming took 0 bases from V and 10 from J; bases not matched to a gene: 11. The CDR3 region has the DNA TGCAGTGCTAGAGATACTAGCGACCCCCGTGCGGAGCTGTTTTTT. Amino acids: CSARDTSDPRAELFF.

This clonotype was detected once. A read error is the likely source, as a far larger clone sits one nucleotide away. J is TRBJ2-1 and V is TRBV6-2 or TRBV6-3; D is ambiguous. This CDR3 region has 13 residues. Germline V lookup: CDR1 MNHEY, CDR2 SVGEGT. CDR3 nucleotide sequence: TGTGCCAGCAGCGGAAGCTCCCACAATGAGCAGTTCTTC. Its protein product is CASSGSSHNEQFF.

The sample holds many counts of this clonotype. The chain has TRBV7-2 and TRBJ2-7; D is perhaps TRBD1 (6 bases). The CDR3 loop spans 14 amino acids. Trimming pared 4 bases from V and 3 bases from J, leaving 13 bases between. The germline V gene encodes CDR1 SGHTA and CDR2 FQGNSA. The CDR3 region has the DNA TGTGCCAGCAGCTCCCCCGGGACACACTACGAGCAGTACTTC. The encoded protein is CASSSPGTHYEQYF.

There are many counts of this clonotype. The chain has TRBV27 and TRBJ2-3; 8 bases align to TRBD2. Germline CDR1 reads MNHEY; CDR2 reads SMNVEV (reference sequence). This CDR3 spans 16 amino acids. J lost 4 bases, V lost 2 bases, and 8 bases had no gene match. This CDR3 is CASSLKVAGRSDTQYF. CDR3 nucleotides: TGTGCCAGCAGTTTAAAAGTAGCGGGAAGATCAGATACGCAGTATTTT.

This clonotype was detected many times. V gene TRBV11-1 combines with J gene TRBJ1-2; no clear D. CDR1 and CDR2 from the germline V gene are SGHAT and FQDESV (reference sequence). V lost 1 base and J lost 8, with 11 bases in between. This CDR3 is 13 amino acids long. For the CDR3, the DNA is TGTGCCAGCAGCTTAGAAGAGGACTCCGGCTACACCTTC. The encoded protein is CASSLEEDSGYTF.

In its sample, this clonotype was seen a few times. The gene calls are TRBV19 and TRBJ2-1, with a tentative D call TRBD1 (5 bases). The germline V gene has CDR1 LNHDA and CDR2 SQIVND (reference sequence). The CDR3 contains 14 residues. Trimming took 5 bases from V and 7 from J, leaving 15 bases between them. The CDR3 reads CASSAGQGDNEQFF. The CDR3 DNA sequence: TGTGCCAGTAGTGCAGGGCAAGGGGATAATGAGCAGTTCTTC.

This clonotype showed up many times. This chain links TRBV27 with TRBJ1-2; 7 nucleotides agree with TRBD1. V was clipped by 0 bases and J by 4 bases; unmatched bases: 11. Germline V gene data show CDR1 as MNHEY and CDR2 as SMNVEV (reference sequence). The CDR3 covers 17 residues. The CDR3 is CASSLSNPGGGGYGYTF. The DNA of the CDR3 is TGTGCCAGCAGTTTATCTAATCCAGGGGGGGGTGGCTATGGCTACACCTTC.

The sample holds many counts of this clonotype. The CDR3 spells CASSPRLELPTNEQFF. CDR3 nucleotides: TGTGCCAGCAGTCCACGACTGGAATTACCTACTAATGAGCAGTTCTTC. The rearrangement uses TRBV12-3 or TRBV12-4 and TRBJ2-1; D remains unclear. The CDR3 consists of 16 residues. V was clipped by 5 bases and J by 7 bases, with 21 bases between them.

This clonotype was detected ten times or more. The V call is TRBV11-2, the J call TRBJ2-7; tentatively, D is TRBD1 (5 bases). Germline lookup yields CDR1 SGHAT and CDR2 FQNNGV. V was pared by 1 base and J by 2 bases, with 9 bases between. The CDR3 has 14 residues. Here the CDR3 reads CASSLVTGPYEQYF. The CDR3 coding sequence is TGTGCCAGCAGCTTAGTTACAGGCCCCTACGAGCAGTACTTC.

With regard to this clonotype: One base away lies a much larger clone, so this may be a sequencing read error. This chain joins TRBV10-3 and TRBJ2-7, with 12 bases fitting TRBD2. This CDR3 spans 16 amino acids. CDR1 is ENHRY, CDR2 SYGVKD, per germline. The CDR3 coding sequence is TGTGCCATCAGTGAGCTAGCGGGAGGGAGCTCCTACGAGCAGCACTTC. This encodes CAISELAGGSSYEQHF.

This clonotype showed up just a few times. A much larger clonotype is one base distant, so this may be a read error. The V and J genes are TRBV11-1 and TRBJ1-1; D gene unclear. CDR3 size: 14 residues. The V gene lost 4 bases and the J gene lost 1 base, with 10 bases spanning the gap. Germline lookup yields CDR1 SGHAT and CDR2 FQDESV (reference sequence). The CDR3 protein is CASSSGPSNTEAFF. The CDR3 coding sequence is TGTGCCAGCAGCTCGGGTCCGTCGAACACTGAAGCTTTCTTT.

This clonotype was seen many times. This chain connects TRBV12-3 or TRBV12-4 to TRBJ1-2; D perhaps matches TRBD1 (6 bases). The CDR3 extends over 14 amino acids. The V end was cut by 5 bases, the J end by 4 bases, with 14 bases between. The CDR3 protein is CASSTPTGVYGYTF. CDR3 nucleotides: TGTGCCAGCAGTACGCCGACAGGAGTCTATGGCTACACCTTC.

The chain recombines TRBV14 with TRBJ2-5, with D perhaps matching TRBD1 (5 bases). CDR3 length: 14 amino acids. Germline-derived CDR1 and CDR2 are SGHDN and FVKESK. The V end was cut by 2 bases, the J end by 3 bases, with 10 bases between. CDR3 in amino acids: CASSQRPGKETQYF. The CDR3 nucleotides are TGTGCCAGCAGCCAAAGGCCAGGGAAAGAGACCCAGTACTTC.

This clonotype was found many times. DNA for the CDR3: TGTGCCAGCAGCTTAGTGGGGTTACCGGAAAAACTGTTTTTT. This encodes CASSLVGLPEKLFF. The chain links TRBV11-2 to TRBJ1-4; D gene ambiguous. V gave up 1 base and J gave up 8 bases, with 11 bases separating them. Per germline, CDR1 SGHAT and CDR2 FQNNGV. The CDR3 is 14 amino acids.

The table lists this clonotype with a few counts. V and J are TRBV5-1 and TRBJ2-7; D is unresolved. CDR1 is SGHRS and CDR2 is YFSETQ in the germline V gene. The CDR3 has 12 amino acids. With 2 bases removed from V and 6 bases from J, the gap between germline ends came to 9 bases. Here the CDR3 reads CASSLDFREQYF. The CDR3 region has the DNA TGCGCCAGCAGCTTAGACTTTCGCGAGCAGTACTTC.

The chain carries TRBV7-2 and TRBJ2-1, with D hard to call. Deletions cut 5 bases from V and 0 bases from J, with 20 bases between. CDR1 SGHTA and CDR2 FQGNSA come from the germline V gene. The CDR3 consists of 18 residues. CDR3 amino acids: CASSQLSYRLNSYNEQFF. As DNA, the CDR3 is TGTGCCAGCAGCCAATTATCCTACCGGCTTAACTCCTACAATGAGCAGTTCTTC. Filled out from reference TRBV7-2 and TRBJ2-1, the complete variable domain reads GAGVSQSPSNKVTEKGKDVELRCDPISGHTALYWYRQSLGQGLEFLIYFQGNSAPDKSGLPSDRFSAERTGGSVSTLTIQRTQQEDSAVYLCASSQLSYRLNSYNEQFFGPGTRLTVL.

In its sample, this clonotype was seen many times. This chain connects TRBV20-1 to TRBJ2-7, with 12 bases identical to TRBD2. CDR1 DFQATT and CDR2 SNEGSKA come from the germline V gene (reference sequence). This CDR3 region has 16 residues. Trimming cost V 1 base and J 5 bases; bases outside gene matches: 9. CDR3 in amino acids: CSARARLAGALDEQYF. The CDR3 DNA is TGCAGTGCTAGAGCCAGACTAGCGGGGGCCTTGGACGAGCAGTACTTC.

The chain has TRBV11-3 and TRBJ2-7; 7 nucleotides align to TRBD2. In germline, CDR1 is SGHNT, CDR2 YENEEA. The CDR3 consists of 16 residues. Germline trimming cut 0 bases from V and 0 bases from J; bases unmatched to any gene: 5. CDR3 residues: CASSLDGRPPSYEQYF. The CDR3 DNA is TGTGCCAGCAGCTTAGACGGGAGGCCCCCCTCCTACGAGCAGTACTTC.

This clonotype occurred many times. This rearrangement joins TRBV27 to TRBJ2-7, with D perhaps given as TRBD1 or TRBD2 (5 bases each). V gave up 7 bases and J gave up 0 bases, with 19 bases separating them. The length of the CDR3 is 16 residues. Looked up from germline, CDR1 is MNHEY and CDR2 is SMNVEV (reference sequence). The CDR3 DNA sequence: TGTGCCAGCACCCTTCCGGGGCAGCGACCCTCCTACGAGCAGTACTTC. It is translated as CASTLPGQRPSYEQYF.

This clonotype came up many times. V and J are TRBV27 and TRBJ2-5, with TRBD2 matching over 11 bases. V shed 5 bases and J 6 bases; nucleotides not matched to a gene: 5. The germline V gene encodes CDR1 MNHEY and CDR2 SMNVEV (reference sequence). The CDR3 runs 14 residues. The CDR3, as DNA: TGTGCCAGCAGTCCGACTAGCGGGACACAGACCCAGTACTTC. Its translation is CASSPTSGTQTQYF.

As for this clonotype: A read error likely explains this, since a far larger clone differs by one base. The rearrangement joins TRBV7-2 to TRBJ2-3, with D possibly being TRBD2 (6 bases). V lost 4 bases and J lost 4, with 15 bases in between. CDR3 length: 15 residues. CDR1 is SGHTA, CDR2 FQGNSA, per germline. The DNA of the CDR3 is TGTGCCAGCAGCTCTTATGGGGGGATCGCAGATACGCAGTATTTT. The encoded protein is CASSSYGGIADTQYF.